This T cell receptor beta chain is drawn from a study of T cells in localized non-small cell lung cancer. Points from the study as a whole: There was an association of higher blood T cell density with longer overall survival. Tumor trailed uninvolved adjacent lung in T cell clonality, which peaked there.

This CDR3 comprises 15 residues. Trimming cost V 6 bases and J 6 bases, with 19 bases left between them. The germline gives CDR1 MNHEY, CDR2 SVGAGI. Sequenced by immunoSEQ multiplex PCR; TCRdb stores in-frame clones only, minus some. Of around 23,000 clones listed, 70% to 90% are singletons. To note about this clone: Its antigen is not identified.

The receptor was derived from a male donor at least 60 years old with stage II lung adenocarcinoma. The V call is TRBV6-5, the J call TRBJ2-3, with D possibly being TRBD2 (7 bases). The sample here was peripheral blood mononuclear cells, taken before any cancer treatment. The CDR3 is CASRTQGRVKDTQYF. The CDR3 coding sequence is TGTGCCAGCAGAACCCAGGGGAGGGTGAAGGATACGCAGTATTTT.